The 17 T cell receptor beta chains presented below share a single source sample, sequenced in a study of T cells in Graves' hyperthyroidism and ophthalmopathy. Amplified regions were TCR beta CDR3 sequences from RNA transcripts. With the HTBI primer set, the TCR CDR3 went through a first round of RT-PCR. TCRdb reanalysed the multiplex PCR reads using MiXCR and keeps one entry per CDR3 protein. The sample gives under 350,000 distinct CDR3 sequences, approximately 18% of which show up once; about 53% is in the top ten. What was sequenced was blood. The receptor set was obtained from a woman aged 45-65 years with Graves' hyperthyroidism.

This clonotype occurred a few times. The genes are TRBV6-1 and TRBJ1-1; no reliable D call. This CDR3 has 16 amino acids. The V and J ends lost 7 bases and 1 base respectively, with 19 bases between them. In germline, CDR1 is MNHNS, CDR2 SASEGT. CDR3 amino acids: CASIETFPISNTEAFF. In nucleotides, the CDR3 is TGTGCCAGCATAGAAACGTTCCCAATTTCGAACACTGAAGCTTTCTTT.

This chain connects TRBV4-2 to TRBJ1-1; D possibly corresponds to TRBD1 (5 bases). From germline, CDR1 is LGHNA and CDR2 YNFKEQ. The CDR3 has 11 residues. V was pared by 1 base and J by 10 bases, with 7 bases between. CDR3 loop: CASSQGGGAFF. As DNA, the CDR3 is TGTGCCAGCAGCCAAGGGGGGGGAGCTTTCTTT.

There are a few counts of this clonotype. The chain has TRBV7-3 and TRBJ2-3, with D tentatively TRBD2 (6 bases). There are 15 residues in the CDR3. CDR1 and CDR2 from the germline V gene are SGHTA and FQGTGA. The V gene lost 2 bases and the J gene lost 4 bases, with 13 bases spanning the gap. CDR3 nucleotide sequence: TGTGCCAGCAGCTTAGATCTCGGCGGGGCAGATACGCAGTATTTT. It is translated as CASSLDLGGADTQYF.

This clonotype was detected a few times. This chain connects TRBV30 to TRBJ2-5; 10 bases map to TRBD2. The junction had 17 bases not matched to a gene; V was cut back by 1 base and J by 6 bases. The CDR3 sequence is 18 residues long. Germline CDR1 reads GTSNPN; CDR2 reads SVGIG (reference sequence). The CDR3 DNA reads TGTGCCTGGAGTGCGACATTACTAGCGGGGCCCGTTTTCCAGACCCAGTACTTC. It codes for CAWSATLLAGPVFQTQYF.

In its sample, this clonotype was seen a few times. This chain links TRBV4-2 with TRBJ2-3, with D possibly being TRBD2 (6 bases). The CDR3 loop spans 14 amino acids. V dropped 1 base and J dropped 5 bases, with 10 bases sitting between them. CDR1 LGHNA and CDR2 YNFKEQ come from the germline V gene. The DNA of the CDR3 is TGTGCCAGCAGCCAAGTAGGGGAGGAAGATACGCAGTATTTT. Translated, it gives CASSQVGEEDTQYF.

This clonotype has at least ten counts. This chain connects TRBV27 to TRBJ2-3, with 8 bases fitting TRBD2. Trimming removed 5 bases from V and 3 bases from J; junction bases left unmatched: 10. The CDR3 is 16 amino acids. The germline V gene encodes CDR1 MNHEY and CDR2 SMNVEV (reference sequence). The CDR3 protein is CASSALRGGLTDTQYF. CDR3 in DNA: TGTGCCAGCAGTGCTCTCCGGGGGGGCCTGACAGATACGCAGTATTTT.

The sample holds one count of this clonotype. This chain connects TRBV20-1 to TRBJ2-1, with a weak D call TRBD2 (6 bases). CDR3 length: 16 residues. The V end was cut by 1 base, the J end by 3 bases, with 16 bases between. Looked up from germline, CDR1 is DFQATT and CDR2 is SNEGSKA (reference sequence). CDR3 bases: TGCAGTGCTAGAGGAGGCCTAGCGTCTCACTACAATGAGCAGTTCTTC. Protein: CSARGGLASHYNEQFF.

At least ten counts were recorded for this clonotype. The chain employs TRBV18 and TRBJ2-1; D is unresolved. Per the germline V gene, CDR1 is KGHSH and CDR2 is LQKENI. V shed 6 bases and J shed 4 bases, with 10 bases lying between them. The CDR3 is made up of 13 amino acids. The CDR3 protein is CASSPARYNEQFF. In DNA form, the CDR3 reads TGTGCCAGCTCCCCAGCTCGGTACAATGAGCAGTTCTTC. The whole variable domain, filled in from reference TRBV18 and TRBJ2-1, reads NAGVMQNPRHLVRRRGQEARLRCSPMKGHSHVYWYRQLPEEGLKFMVYLQKENIIDESGMPKERFSAEFPKEGPSILRIQQVVRGDSAAYFCASSPARYNEQFFGPGTRLTVL.

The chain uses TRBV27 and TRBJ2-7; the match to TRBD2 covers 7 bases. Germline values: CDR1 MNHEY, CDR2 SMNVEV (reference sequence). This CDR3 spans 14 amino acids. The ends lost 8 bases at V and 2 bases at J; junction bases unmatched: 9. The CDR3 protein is CASSPERGAYEQYF. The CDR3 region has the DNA TGTGCCAGCTCCCCGGAGCGGGGAGCCTACGAGCAGTACTTC.

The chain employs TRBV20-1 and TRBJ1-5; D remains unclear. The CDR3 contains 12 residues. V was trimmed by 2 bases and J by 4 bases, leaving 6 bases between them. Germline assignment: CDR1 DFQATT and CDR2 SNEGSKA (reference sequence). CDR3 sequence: CSARYGNQPQHF. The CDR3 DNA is TGCAGTGCTAGATATGGGAATCAGCCCCAGCATTTT.

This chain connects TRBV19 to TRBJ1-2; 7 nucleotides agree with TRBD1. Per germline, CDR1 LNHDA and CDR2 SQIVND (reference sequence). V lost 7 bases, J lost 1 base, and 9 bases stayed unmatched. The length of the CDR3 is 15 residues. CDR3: CASKPTGYYNYGYTF. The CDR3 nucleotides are TGTGCCAGTAAACCGACAGGGTACTATAACTATGGCTACACCTTC. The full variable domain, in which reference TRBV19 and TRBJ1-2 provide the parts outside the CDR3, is DGGITQSPKYLFRKEGQNVTLSCEQNLNHDAMYWYRQDPGQGLRLIYYSQIVNDFQKGDIAEGYSVSREKKESFPLTVTSAQKNPTAFYLCASKPTGYYNYGYTFGSGTRLTVV.

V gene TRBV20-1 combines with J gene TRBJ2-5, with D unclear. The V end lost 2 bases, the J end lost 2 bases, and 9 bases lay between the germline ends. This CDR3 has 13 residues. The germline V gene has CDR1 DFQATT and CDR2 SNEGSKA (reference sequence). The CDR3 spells CSARPPVQETQYF. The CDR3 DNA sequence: TGCAGTGCTAGACCACCGGTACAAGAGACCCAGTACTTC.

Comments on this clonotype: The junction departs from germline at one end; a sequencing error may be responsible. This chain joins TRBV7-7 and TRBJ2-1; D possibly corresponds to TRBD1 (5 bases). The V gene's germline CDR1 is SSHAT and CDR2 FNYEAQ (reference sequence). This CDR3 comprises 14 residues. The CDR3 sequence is CASSLLGQNNEQFF. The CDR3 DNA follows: TGTGCTAGCAGCTTACTGGGGCAAAACAATGAGCAGTTCTTC.

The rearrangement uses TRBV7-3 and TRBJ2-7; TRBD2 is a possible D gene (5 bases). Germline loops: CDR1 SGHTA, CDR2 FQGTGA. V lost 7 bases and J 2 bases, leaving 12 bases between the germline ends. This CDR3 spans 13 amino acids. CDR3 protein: CASTEAGAYEQYF. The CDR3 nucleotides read TGTGCCAGCACCGAGGCGGGTGCCTACGAGCAGTACTTC.

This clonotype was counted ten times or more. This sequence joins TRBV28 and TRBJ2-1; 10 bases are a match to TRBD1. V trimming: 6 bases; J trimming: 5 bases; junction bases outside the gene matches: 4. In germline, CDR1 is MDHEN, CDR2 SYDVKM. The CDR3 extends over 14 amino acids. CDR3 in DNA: TGTGCCAGCAGGGGACAGGGGAGGAACAATGAGCAGTTCTTC. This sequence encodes CASRGQGRNNEQFF.

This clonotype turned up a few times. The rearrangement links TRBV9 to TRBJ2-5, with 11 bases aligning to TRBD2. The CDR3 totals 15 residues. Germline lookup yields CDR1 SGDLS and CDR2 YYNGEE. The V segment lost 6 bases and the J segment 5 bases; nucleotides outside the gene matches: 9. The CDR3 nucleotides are TGTGCCAGCACGACTAGCGGGGTCCCCGGGGAGACCCAGTACTTC. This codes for CASTTSGVPGETQYF. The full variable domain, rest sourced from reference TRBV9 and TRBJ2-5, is DSGVTQTPKHLITATGQRVTLRCSPRSGDLSVYWYQQSLDQGLQFLIQYYNGEERAKGNILERFSAQQFPDLHSELNLSSLELGDSALYFCASTTSGVPGETQYFGPGTRLLVL.

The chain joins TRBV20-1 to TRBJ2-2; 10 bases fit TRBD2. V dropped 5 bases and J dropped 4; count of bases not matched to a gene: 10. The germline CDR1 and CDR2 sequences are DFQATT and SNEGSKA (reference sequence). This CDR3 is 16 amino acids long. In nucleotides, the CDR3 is TGCAGTGCTCCTCCCGCTAGCGGGAGAGTCACCGGGGAGCTGTTTTTT. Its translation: CSAPPASGRVTGELFF.